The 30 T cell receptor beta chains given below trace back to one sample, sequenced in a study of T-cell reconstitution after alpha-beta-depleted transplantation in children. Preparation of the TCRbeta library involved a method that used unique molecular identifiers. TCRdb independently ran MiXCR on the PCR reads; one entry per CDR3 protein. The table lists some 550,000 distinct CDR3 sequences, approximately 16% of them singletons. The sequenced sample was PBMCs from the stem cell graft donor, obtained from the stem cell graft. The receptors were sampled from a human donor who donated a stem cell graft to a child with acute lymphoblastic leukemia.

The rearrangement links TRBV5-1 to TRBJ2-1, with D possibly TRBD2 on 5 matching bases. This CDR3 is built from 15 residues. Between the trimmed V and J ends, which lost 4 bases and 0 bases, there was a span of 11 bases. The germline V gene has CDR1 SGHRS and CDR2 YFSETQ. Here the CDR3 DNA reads TGCGCCAGCAGCGAGGACTCAAGCTCCTACAATGAGCAGTTCTTC. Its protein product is CASSEDSSSYNEQFF.

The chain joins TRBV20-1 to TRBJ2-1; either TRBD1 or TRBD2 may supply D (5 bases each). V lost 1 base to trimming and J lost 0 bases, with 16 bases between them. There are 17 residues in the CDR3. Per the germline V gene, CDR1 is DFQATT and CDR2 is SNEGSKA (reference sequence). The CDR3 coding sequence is TGCAGTGCTAGAGTGGGGGTGCGGGTTAGCTCCTACAATGAGCAGTTCTTC. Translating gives CSARVGVRVSSYNEQFF.

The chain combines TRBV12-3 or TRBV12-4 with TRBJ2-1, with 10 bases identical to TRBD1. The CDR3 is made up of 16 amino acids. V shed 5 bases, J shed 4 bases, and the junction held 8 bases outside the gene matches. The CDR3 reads CASSPGQGVWYNEQFF. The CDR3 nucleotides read TGTGCCAGCAGTCCCGGACAGGGGGTCTGGTACAATGAGCAGTTCTTC.

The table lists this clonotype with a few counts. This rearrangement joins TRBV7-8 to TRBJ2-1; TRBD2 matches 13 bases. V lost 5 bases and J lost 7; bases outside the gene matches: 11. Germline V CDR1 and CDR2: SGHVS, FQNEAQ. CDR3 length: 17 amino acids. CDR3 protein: CASSHSGGLAGLNEQFF. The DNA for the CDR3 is TGTGCCAGCAGCCATTCAGGGGGACTAGCGGGATTGAATGAGCAGTTCTTC. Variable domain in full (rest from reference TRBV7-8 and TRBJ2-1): GAGVSQSPRYKVAKRGQDVALRCDPISGHVSLFWYQQALGQGPEFLTYFQNEAQLDKSGLPSDRFFAERPEGSVSTLKIQRTQQEDSAVYLCASSHSGGLAGLNEQFFGPGTRLTVL.

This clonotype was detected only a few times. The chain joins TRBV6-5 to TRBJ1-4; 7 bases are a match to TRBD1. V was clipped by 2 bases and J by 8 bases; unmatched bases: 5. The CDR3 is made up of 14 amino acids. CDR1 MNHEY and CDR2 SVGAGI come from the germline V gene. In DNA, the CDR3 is TGTGCCAGCAGTTACAGGGGGCGCCGGGAAAAACTGTTTTTT. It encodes CASSYRGRREKLFF.

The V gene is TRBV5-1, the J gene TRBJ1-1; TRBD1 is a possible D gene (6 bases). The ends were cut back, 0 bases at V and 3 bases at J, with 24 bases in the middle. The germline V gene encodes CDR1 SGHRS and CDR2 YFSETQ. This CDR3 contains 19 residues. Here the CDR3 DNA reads TGCGCCAGCAGCTTGGCTACTCTCCAGGGGCGACCCGTAGACACTGAAGCTTTCTTT. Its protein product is CASSLATLQGRPVDTEAFF.

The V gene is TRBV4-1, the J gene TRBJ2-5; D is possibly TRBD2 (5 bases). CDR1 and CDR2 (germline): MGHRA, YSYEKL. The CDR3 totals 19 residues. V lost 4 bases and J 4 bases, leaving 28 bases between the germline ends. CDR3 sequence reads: CASSPPVTVHSSPRETQYF. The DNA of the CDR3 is TGCGCCAGCAGCCCCCCTGTTACTGTACACTCTAGCCCTCGAGAGACCCAGTACTTC.

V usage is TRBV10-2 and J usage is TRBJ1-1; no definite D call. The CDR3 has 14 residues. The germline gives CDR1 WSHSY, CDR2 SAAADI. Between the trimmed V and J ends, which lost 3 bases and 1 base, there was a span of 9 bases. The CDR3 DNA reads TGCGCCAGCAGTGACCCCTTGAAGAACACTGAAGCTTTCTTT. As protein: CASSDPLKNTEAFF.

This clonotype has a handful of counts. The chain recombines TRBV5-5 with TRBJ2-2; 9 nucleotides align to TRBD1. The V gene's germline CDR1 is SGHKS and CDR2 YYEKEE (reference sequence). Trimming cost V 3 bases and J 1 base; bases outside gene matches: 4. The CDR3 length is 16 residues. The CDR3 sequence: CASSSRQGVNTGELFF. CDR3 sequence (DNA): TGTGCCAGCAGCTCCCGACAGGGGGTGAACACCGGGGAGCTGTTTTTT. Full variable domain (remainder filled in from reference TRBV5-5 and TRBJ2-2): DAGVTQSPTHLIKTRGQQVTLRCSPISGHKSVSWYQQVLGQGPQFIFQYYEKEERGRGNFPDRFSARQFPNYSSELNVNALLLGDSALYLCASSSRQGVNTGELFFGEGSRLTVL.

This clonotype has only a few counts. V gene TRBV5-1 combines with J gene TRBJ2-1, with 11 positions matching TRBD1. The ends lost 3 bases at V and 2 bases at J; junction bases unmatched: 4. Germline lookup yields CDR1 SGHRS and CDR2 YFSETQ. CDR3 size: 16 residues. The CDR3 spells CASSSKGQGAYNEQFF. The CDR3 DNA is TGCGCCAGCAGCTCGAAGGGACAGGGGGCCTACAATGAGCAGTTCTTC.

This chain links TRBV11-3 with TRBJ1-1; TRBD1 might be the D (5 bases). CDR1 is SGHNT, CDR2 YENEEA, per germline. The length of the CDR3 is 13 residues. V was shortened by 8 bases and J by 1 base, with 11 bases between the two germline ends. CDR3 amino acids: CASGRQGNTEAFF. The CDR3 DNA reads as TGTGCCAGCGGACGGCAGGGGAACACTGAAGCTTTCTTT.

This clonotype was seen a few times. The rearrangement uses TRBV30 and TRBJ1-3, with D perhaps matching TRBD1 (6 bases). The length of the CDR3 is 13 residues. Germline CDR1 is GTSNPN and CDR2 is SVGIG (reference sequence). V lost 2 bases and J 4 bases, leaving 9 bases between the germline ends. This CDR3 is CAWSTGRGNTIYF. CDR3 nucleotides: TGTGCCTGGAGTACAGGGAGAGGAAACACCATATATTTT. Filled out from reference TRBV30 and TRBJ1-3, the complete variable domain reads SQTIHQWPATLVQPVGSPLSLECTVEGTSNPNLYWYRQAAGRGLQLLFYSVGIGQISSEVPQNLSASRPQDRQFILSSKKLLLSDSGFYLCAWSTGRGNTIYFGEGSWLTVV.

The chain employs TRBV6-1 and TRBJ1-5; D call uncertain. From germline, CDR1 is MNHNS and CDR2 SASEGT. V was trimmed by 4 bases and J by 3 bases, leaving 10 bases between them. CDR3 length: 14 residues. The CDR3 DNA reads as TGTGCCAGCAGTGCCGCCGGGAACAATCAGCCCCAGCATTTT. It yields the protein CASSAAGNNQPQHF.

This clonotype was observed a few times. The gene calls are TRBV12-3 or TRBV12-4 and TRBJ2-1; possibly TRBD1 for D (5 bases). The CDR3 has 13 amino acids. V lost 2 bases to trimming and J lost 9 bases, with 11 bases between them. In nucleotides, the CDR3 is TGTGCCAGCAGTTTACAGGGCCGGGCTGAGCAGTTCTTC. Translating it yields CASSLQGRAEQFF.

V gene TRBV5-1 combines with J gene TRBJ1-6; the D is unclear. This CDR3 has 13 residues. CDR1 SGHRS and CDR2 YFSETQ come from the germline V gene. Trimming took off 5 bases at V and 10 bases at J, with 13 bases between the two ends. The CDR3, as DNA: TGCGCCAGCAGTAGGCAGAGAGGATCACCCCTCCACTTT. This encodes CASSRQRGSPLHF. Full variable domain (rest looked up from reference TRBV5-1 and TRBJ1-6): KAGVTQTPRYLIKTRGQQVTLSCSPISGHRSVSWYQQTPGQGLQFLFEYFSETQRNKGNFPGRFSGRQFSNSRSEMNVSTLELGDSALYLCASSRQRGSPLHFGNGTRLTVT.

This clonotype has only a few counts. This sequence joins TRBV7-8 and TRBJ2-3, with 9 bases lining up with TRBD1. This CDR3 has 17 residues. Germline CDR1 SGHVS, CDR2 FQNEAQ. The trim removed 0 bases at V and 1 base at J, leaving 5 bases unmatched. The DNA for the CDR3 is TGTGCCAGCAGCTTAGCACCGGGACAGGGAGGCACAGATACGCAGTATTTT. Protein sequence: CASSLAPGQGGTDTQYF.

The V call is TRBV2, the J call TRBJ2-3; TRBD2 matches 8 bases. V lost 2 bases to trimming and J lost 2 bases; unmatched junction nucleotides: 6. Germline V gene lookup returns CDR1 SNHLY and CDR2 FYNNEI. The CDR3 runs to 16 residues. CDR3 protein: CASSELGAGATDTQYF. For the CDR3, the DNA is TGTGCCAGCAGTGAACTTGGAGCGGGGGCCACAGATACGCAGTATTTT.

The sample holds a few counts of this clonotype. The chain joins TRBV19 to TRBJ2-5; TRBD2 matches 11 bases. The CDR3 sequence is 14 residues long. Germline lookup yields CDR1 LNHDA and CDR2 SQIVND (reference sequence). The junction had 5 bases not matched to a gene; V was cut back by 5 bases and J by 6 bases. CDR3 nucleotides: TGTGCCAGTAGTTTCGGGACTAGCGGACAGACCCAGTACTTC. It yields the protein CASSFGTSGQTQYF.

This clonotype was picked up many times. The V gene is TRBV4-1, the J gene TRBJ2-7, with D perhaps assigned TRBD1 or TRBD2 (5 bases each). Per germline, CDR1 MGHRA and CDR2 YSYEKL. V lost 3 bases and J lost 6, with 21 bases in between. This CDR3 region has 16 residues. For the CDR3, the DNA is TGCGCCAGCAGCCACCGTGTACAGGTTACTAGTGGCGAGCAGTACTTC. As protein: CASSHRVQVTSGEQYF.

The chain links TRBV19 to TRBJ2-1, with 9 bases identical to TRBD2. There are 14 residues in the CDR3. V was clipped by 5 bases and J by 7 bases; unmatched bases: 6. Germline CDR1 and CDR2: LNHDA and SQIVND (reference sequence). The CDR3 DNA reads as TGTGCCAGTAGTGCGGGAGGGCCCTCTAATGAGCAGTTCTTC. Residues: CASSAGGPSNEQFF.

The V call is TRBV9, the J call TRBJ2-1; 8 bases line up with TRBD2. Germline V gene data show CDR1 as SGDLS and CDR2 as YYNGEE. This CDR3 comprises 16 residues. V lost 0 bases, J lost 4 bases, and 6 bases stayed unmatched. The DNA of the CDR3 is TGTGCCAGCAGCGTAGGGGTAGCGGGGTGGTACAATGAGCAGTTCTTC. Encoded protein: CASSVGVAGWYNEQFF.

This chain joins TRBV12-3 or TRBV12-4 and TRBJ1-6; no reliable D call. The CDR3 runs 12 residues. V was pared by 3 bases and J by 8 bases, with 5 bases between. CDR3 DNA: TGTGCCAGCAGTTTTGGGGATTCACCCCTCCACTTT. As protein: CASSFGDSPLHF.

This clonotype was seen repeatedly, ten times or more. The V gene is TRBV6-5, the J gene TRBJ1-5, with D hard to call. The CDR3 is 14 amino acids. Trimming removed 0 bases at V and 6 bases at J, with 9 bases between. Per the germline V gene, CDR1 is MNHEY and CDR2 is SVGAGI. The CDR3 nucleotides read TGTGCCAGCAGTTACTCCGCATTGTCTCAGCCCCAGCATTTT. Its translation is CASSYSALSQPQHF.

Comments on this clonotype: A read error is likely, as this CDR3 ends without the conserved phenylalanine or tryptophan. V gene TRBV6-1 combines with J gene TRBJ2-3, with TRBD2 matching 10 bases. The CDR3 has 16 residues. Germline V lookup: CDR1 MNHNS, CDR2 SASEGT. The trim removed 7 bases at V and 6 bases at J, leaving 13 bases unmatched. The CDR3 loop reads CASTISRTSGKDTQYS. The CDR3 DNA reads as TGTGCCAGCACCATCTCGAGGACTAGCGGAAAGGATACGCAGTATTCT.

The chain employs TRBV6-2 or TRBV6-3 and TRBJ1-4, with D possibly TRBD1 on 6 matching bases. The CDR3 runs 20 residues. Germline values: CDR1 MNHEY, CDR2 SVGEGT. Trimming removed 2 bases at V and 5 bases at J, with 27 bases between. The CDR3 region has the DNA TGTGCCAGCAGTTACACCGCCCCAAGAGGGAGGGGGATTGAAAATGAAAAACTGTTTTTT. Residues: CASSYTAPRGRGIENEKLFF.

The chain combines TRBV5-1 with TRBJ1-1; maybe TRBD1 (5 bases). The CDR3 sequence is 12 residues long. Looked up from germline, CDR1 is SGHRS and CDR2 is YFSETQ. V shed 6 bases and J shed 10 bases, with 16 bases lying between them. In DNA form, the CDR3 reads TGCGCCAGCATTGACCCGGGGGATACAGCTTTCTTT. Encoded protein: CASIDPGDTAFF.

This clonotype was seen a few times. CDR3 in amino acids: CASRKRDFSISSYEQYF. CDR3 nucleotides: TGCGCCAGCAGAAAACGGGACTTCTCGATCAGCTCCTACGAGCAGTACTTC. This chain uses TRBV5-1 with TRBJ2-7, with a possible D match to TRBD2 (6 bases). The CDR3 extends over 17 amino acids. Germline-derived CDR1 and CDR2 are SGHRS and YFSETQ. The germline V and J ends were trimmed by 5 bases and 0 bases, with 21 bases remaining between them. Together with reference TRBV5-1 and TRBJ2-7, the CDR3 gives the full variable domain: KAGVTQTPRYLIKTRGQQVTLSCSPISGHRSVSWYQQTPGQGLQFLFEYFSETQRNKGNFPGRFSGRQFSNSRSEMNVSTLELGDSALYLCASRKRDFSISSYEQYFGPGTRLTVT.

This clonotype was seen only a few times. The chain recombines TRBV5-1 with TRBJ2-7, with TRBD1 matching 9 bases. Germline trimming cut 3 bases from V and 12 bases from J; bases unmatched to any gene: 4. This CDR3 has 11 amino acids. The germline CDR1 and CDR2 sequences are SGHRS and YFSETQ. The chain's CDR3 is CASSYGTGSYF. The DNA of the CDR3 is TGCGCCAGCAGCTACGGGACAGGGTCGTACTTC.

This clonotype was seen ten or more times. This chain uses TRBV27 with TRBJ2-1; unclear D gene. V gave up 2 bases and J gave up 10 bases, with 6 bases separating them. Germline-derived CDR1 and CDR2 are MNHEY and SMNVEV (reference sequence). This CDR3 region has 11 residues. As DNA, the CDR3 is TGTGCCAGCAGTTTAATATGGGAGCAGTTCTTC. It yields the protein CASSLIWEQFF.

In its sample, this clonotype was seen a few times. As DNA, the CDR3 is TGTGCCAGCGAAACGAACACCGGGGAGCTGTTTTTT. Residues: CASETNTGELFF. The rearrangement joins TRBV4-2 to TRBJ2-2; D not resolved. The CDR3 is made up of 12 amino acids. Trimming pared 8 bases from V and 0 bases from J, leaving 4 bases between. Germline CDR1 and CDR2: LGHNA and YNFKEQ.